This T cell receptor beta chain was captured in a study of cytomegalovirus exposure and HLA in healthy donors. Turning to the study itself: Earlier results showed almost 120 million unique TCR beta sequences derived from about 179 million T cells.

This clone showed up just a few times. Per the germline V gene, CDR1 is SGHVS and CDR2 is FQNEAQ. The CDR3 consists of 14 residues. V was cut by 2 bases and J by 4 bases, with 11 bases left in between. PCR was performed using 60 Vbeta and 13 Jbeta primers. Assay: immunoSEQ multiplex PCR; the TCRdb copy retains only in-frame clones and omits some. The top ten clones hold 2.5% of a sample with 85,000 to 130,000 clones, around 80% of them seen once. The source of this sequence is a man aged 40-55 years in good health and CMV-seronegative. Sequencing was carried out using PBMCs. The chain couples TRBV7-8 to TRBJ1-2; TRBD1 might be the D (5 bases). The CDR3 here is CASSLLRTSYGYTF. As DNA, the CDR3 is TGTGCCAGCAGCTTATTAAGGACAAGCTATGGCTACACCTTC.